A single sample gave rise to the 5 T cell receptor beta chains below, sequenced in a study of patients and donors after allogeneic stem cell transplantation. TCRdb reprocessed the RT-PCR reads via MiXCR and lists one record per CDR3 protein. This sample has some 880,000 distinct CDR3 sequences; roughly 17% occur once, and the top ten carry roughly 6.4%. Sequenced material: blood, either unsorted or a sorted T cell fraction (not recorded which). The origin of the receptors is a human donor who was either an allogeneic HSCT recipient or a stem cell or donor lymphocyte infusion donor (not recorded which). It is not recorded whose cells these are; they may come from a transplant donor.

This clonotype was seen more than once but under ten times. The DNA for the CDR3 is TGTGCCAGCAGTTTAGCGGGACAGGGGGCGATCACCGGGGAGCTGTTTTTT. This translates into CASSLAGQGAITGELFF. This rearrangement joins TRBV27 to TRBJ2-2, with 12 bases identical to TRBD1. The CDR3 runs 17 residues. Germline CDR1 reads MNHEY; CDR2 reads SMNVEV (reference sequence). V lost 2 bases, J lost 4 bases, and 5 bases stayed unmatched.

The chain uses TRBV29-1 and TRBJ1-3; TRBD1 is a possible D gene (6 bases). Germline V lookup: CDR1 SQVTM, CDR2 ANQGSEA. V was clipped by 6 bases and J by 2 bases, with 14 bases between them. There are 14 residues in the CDR3. For the CDR3, the DNA is TGCAGCGTGCACACAGGGCGTACTGGAAACACCATATATTTT. This codes for CSVHTGRTGNTIYF.

The sample holds a few counts of this clonotype. V is TRBV20-1 and J is TRBJ2-1; 9 positions match TRBD2. This CDR3 comprises 13 residues. V shed 6 bases, J shed 3 bases, and the junction held 3 bases outside the gene matches. Germline lookup yields CDR1 DFQATT and CDR2 SNEGSKA (reference sequence). CDR3 nucleotides: TGCAGTGCAAAGCGGGGGGTCTACAATGAGCAGTTCTTC. Its protein product is CSAKRGVYNEQFF.

In this sample, this clonotype turned up a few times. V and J are TRBV4-1 and TRBJ2-3; D is undetermined. This CDR3 has 18 amino acids. Germline V gene lookup returns CDR1 MGHRA and CDR2 YSYEKL. V was pared by 0 bases and J by 0 bases, with 16 bases between. The CDR3 spells CASSQDRASATSTDTQYF. For the CDR3, the DNA is TGCGCCAGCAGCCAAGATAGGGCGTCGGCGACTAGCACAGATACGCAGTATTTT.

The CDR3 protein is CASSRSGEPYNEQFF. The CDR3 coding sequence is TGTGCCAGCAGTCGTAGCGGGGAGCCCTACAATGAGCAGTTCTTC. V is TRBV7-3 and J is TRBJ2-1; the match to TRBD2 covers 8 bases. This CDR3 comprises 15 residues. CDR1 and CDR2 from the germline V gene are SGHTA and FQGTGA. The ends lost 6 bases at V and 2 bases at J; junction bases unmatched: 6.